Detailed here is one TCR beta chain. This entry is derived from a study of blood T cell repertoires in COVID-19. Authors' analysis steps: Reference gene primer amplification gave nucleated cell count estimates. Clones were read by immunoSEQ multiplex PCR, and TCRdb kept only the in-frame ones, dropping some. That table is the source of V, J and clone size, and D and trimming were worked out from the DNA. The sample has approximately 80,000 clones, around 76% seen once. The junction had 14 bases not matched to a gene; V was cut back by 1 base and J by 1 base. The V gene's germline CDR1 is KGHDR and CDR2 SFDVKD. The CDR3 covers 20 residues.

The genes are TRBV24-1 and TRBJ1-5; TRBD1 aligns across 8 bases. Sequenced sample: peripheral blood. This TCR was sampled from a man aged 65 to 85 with active or convalescent COVID-19. CDR3 loop: CATSDLADWTGKASNQPQHF. In DNA form, the CDR3 reads TGTGCCACCAGTGATTTAGCGGATTGGACAGGGAAGGCCAGCAATCAGCCCCAGCATTTT.